This TCR beta chain was found in a study of T cells in Graves' hyperthyroidism and ophthalmopathy. Study-level background: The initial diagnosis was the point when peripheral blood was collected, ahead of any treatment.

From RNA transcripts, TCR beta CDR3 regions were amplified. The study used the HTBI primer set for a first-round RT-PCR of the TCR CDR3. From the multiplex PCR reads, TCRdb called clonotypes with MiXCR, one entry per CDR3 protein. This table holds 400,000 or so distinct CDR3 sequences, roughly 15% found once. Points on this clonotype: Its antigen is as yet unknown.

Study-wide findings and caveats: Expanded thyroid clonotypes (above 0.001) were mostly also found in blood. Before onset, ophthalmopathy was predicted by the model a median around 6.5 months earlier.

Exclusion criteria comprised uncontrolled infection, other autoimmune disease, pregnancy or lactation. CDR1 is LGHDT and CDR2 is YNNKEL in the germline V gene (reference sequence). The CDR3 sequence is 19 residues long. The V gene end was trimmed by 4 bases and the J gene end by 1 base; junction bases not matched to a gene: 12. The material sequenced was blood. The clonotype comes from a woman aged 25 to 45 with Graves' ophthalmopathy. The chain employs TRBV3-1 and TRBJ2-2; the match to TRBD2 covers 10 bases. The CDR3 loop reads CASSPLRKRGGRNTGELFF. Here the CDR3 DNA reads TGTGCCAGCAGCCCCCTTAGGAAGCGGGGGGGCCGGAACACCGGGGAGCTGTTTTTT.